This passage covers 19 T cell receptor beta chains from one sample sequenced in a study of blood T cell repertoires in COVID-19. Only in-frame clones appear in the TCRdb table, and some are missing; sequencing was by immunoSEQ multiplex PCR. The sample shows nearly 300,000 clones, approximately 84% of them seen only once. Sequencing was performed on peripheral blood. The receptors stem from a human donor with COVID-19, enrolled during active disease. The donor label of this sample is uncertain.

This chain links TRBV18 with TRBJ2-1; the D gene is possibly TRBD1 (6 bases). Germline V gives CDR1 KGHSH, CDR2 LQKENI. This CDR3 comprises 16 residues. V lost 6 bases to trimming and J lost 0 bases, with 15 bases between them. The CDR3 region is CASSSGVTSSYNEQFF. The DNA for the CDR3 is TGTGCCAGCTCTTCAGGGGTTACTAGCTCCTACAATGAGCAGTTCTTC.

This sequence joins TRBV27 and TRBJ1-6, with D tentatively TRBD1 (5 bases). Germline loops: CDR1 MNHEY, CDR2 SMNVEV (reference sequence). The CDR3 is made up of 17 amino acids. The V and J ends lost 0 bases and 10 bases respectively, with 19 bases between them. CDR3 coding DNA: TGTGCCAGCAGTTTATCAGCCTATACAGGCATGAGGTCACCCCTCCACTTT. This gives the protein CASSLSAYTGMRSPLHF.

This chain connects TRBV30 to TRBJ2-5; 16 bases map to TRBD2. The V gene's germline CDR1 is GTSNPN and CDR2 SVGIG (reference sequence). CDR3 length: 16 amino acids. V trimming: 5 bases; J trimming: 5 bases; junction bases outside the gene matches: 8. The CDR3 DNA is TGTGCCTGGGAGCCGCGGGGACTAGCGGGAGGGGAGACCCAGTACTTC. Translating gives CAWEPRGLAGGETQYF.

The rearrangement joins TRBV5-4 to TRBJ2-1, with D perhaps matching TRBD2 (5 bases). CDR3 length: 14 amino acids. The V end was cut by 4 bases, the J end by 0 bases, with 8 bases between. In germline, CDR1 is SGHNT, CDR2 YYREEE (reference sequence). The CDR3 here is CASSMDFSYNEQFF. The CDR3 DNA follows: TGTGCCAGCAGCATGGACTTCTCCTACAATGAGCAGTTCTTC. Filled out from reference TRBV5-4 and TRBJ2-1, the complete variable domain reads ETGVTQSPTHLIKTRGQQVTLRCSSQSGHNTVSWYQQALGQGPQFIFQYYREEENGRGNFPPRFSGLQFPNYSSELNVNALELDDSALYLCASSMDFSYNEQFFGPGTRLTVL.

The chain uses TRBV9 and TRBJ1-3; D gene unclear. The CDR3 covers 14 residues. Germline V gene data show CDR1 as SGDLS and CDR2 as YYNGEE. V lost 1 base, J lost 4 bases, and 9 bases lay in between. CDR3 amino acids: CASSVTTFGNTIYF. CDR3 nucleotides: TGTGCCAGCAGCGTAACGACTTTCGGAAACACCATATATTTT.

This chain uses TRBV29-1 with TRBJ1-2; 7 nucleotides align to TRBD1. The trim removed 5 bases at V and 8 bases at J, leaving 11 bases unmatched. Germline V lookup: CDR1 SQVTM, CDR2 ANQGSEA. The CDR3 has 13 residues. CDR3: CSVTGQTFSGYTF. As DNA, the CDR3 is TGCAGCGTTACGGGACAGACCTTCTCCGGCTACACCTTC.

The genes are TRBV9 and TRBJ2-7, with 8 bases that match TRBD2. This CDR3 comprises 18 residues. Germline CDR1 and CDR2: SGDLS and YYNGEE. The junction had 18 bases not matched to a gene; V was cut back by 3 bases and J by 4 bases. CDR3 in amino acids: CASSDPGGEGEGGYEQYF. In nucleotides, the CDR3 is TGTGCCAGCAGCGATCCCGGGGGGGAGGGAGAAGGTGGGTACGAGCAGTACTTC.

J is TRBJ1-5 and V is TRBV12-3 or TRBV12-4, with D possibly being TRBD1 (6 bases). V lost 5 bases and J lost 5, with 10 bases in between. The CDR3 runs to 13 residues. The CDR3 spells CASSLGGHQPQHF. CDR3 DNA: TGTGCCAGCAGTCTAGGGGGGCATCAGCCCCAGCATTTT.

The gene calls are TRBV18 and TRBJ2-7; D is perhaps TRBD2 (6 bases). Germline loops: CDR1 KGHSH, CDR2 LQKENI. This CDR3 comprises 14 residues. The ends were cut back, 3 bases at V and 7 bases at J, with 16 bases in the middle. The CDR3: CASSPGLERGEQYF. The CDR3 bases are TGTGCCAGCTCACCGGGACTGGAAAGGGGTGAGCAGTACTTC.

The V and J genes are TRBV2 and TRBJ1-4; TRBD1 agrees at 8 bases. The germline CDR1 and CDR2 sequences are SNHLY and FYNNEI. The CDR3 runs 14 residues. After removal of 7 bases from V and 1 base from J, the junction contained 2 bases not matched to a gene. The CDR3 is CASNGQGTNEKLFF. The CDR3 nucleotides are TGTGCCAGCAATGGACAGGGAACTAATGAAAAACTGTTTTTT.

This chain connects TRBV6-5 to TRBJ1-2; 11 nucleotides line up with TRBD1. Trimming cost V 0 bases and J 8 bases; bases outside gene matches: 5. Per the germline V gene, CDR1 is MNHEY and CDR2 is SVGAGI. The CDR3 spans 15 residues. The CDR3 bases are TGTGCCAGCAGTTACTCCGGGACAGGGGGGAGGGGCTACACCTTC. Amino acid sequence: CASSYSGTGGRGYTF.

V and J are TRBV9 and TRBJ1-1; D might be TRBD1 (6 bases). Germline V gives CDR1 SGDLS, CDR2 YYNGEE. The CDR3 length is 17 residues. V was pared by 0 bases and J by 1 base, with 16 bases between. DNA for the CDR3: TGTGCCAGCAGCGTAGACCCCGGGACAAGCCCGAACACTGAAGCTTTCTTT. It codes for CASSVDPGTSPNTEAFF.

This clone was counted only a few times. J is TRBJ2-5 and V is TRBV28; TRBD2 matches at 8 bases. V was pared by 7 bases and J by 4 bases, with 5 bases of the junction left unmatched. Looked up from germline, CDR1 is MDHEN and CDR2 is SYDVKM. CDR3 size: 13 residues. The CDR3 here is CASIRGGGETQYF. The CDR3 DNA reads TGTGCCAGCATCCGGGGGGGAGGAGAGACCCAGTACTTC.

V is TRBV3-1 (or the pseudogene TRBV3-2) and J is TRBJ2-7; D possibly corresponds to TRBD1 (5 bases). CDR1 and CDR2 from the germline V gene are LGHDT and YNNKEL (reference sequence). V dropped 1 base and J dropped 6 bases, with 10 bases sitting between them. The length of the CDR3 is 13 residues. The DNA for the CDR3 is TGTGCCAGCAGCCAAGGACCCGACAGCGAGCAGTACTTC. Residues: CASSQGPDSEQYF.

This rearrangement joins TRBV2 to TRBJ1-4; 7 bases fit TRBD1. V lost 1 base and J lost 3; bases outside the gene matches: 8. The CDR3 is made up of 17 amino acids. Germline values: CDR1 SNHLY, CDR2 FYNNEI. CDR3 in DNA: TGTGCCAGCAGTGAAGTCCCCAGGGACAGCCCTAATGAAAAACTGTTTTTT. Encoded protein: CASSEVPRDSPNEKLFF.

J is TRBJ2-2 and V is TRBV7-3; 9 bases are a match to TRBD2. The V and J ends lost 5 bases and 1 base, in that order; junction bases with no gene match: 8. The CDR3 consists of 17 residues. The germline CDR1 and CDR2 sequences are SGHTA and FQGTGA. CDR3 region: CASSGVAGVGNTGELFF. CDR3 coding DNA: TGTGCCAGCAGCGGGGTAGCGGGAGTGGGGAACACCGGGGAGCTGTTTTTT. The whole variable domain, remainder taken from reference TRBV7-3 and TRBJ2-2, is GAGVSQTPSNKVTEKGKYVELRCDPISGHTALYWYRQSLGQGPEFLIYFQGTGAADDSGLPNDRFFAVRPEGSVSTLKIQRTERGDSAVYLCASSGVAGVGNTGELFFGEGSRLTVL.

V is TRBV15 and J is TRBJ2-1; 8 positions agree with TRBD1. Germline lookup yields CDR1 LNHNV and CDR2 YYDKDF (reference sequence). The V segment lost 0 bases and the J segment 7 bases; nucleotides outside the gene matches: 14. The CDR3 loop spans 18 amino acids. CDR3 protein: CATSRERGPDRARNEQFF. In nucleotides, the CDR3 is TGTGCCACCAGCAGAGAGAGGGGGCCGGACAGGGCGCGGAATGAGCAGTTCTTC.

The V gene is TRBV11-3, the J gene TRBJ2-2; 7 nucleotides match TRBD2. The CDR3 extends over 15 amino acids. The germline CDR1 and CDR2 sequences are SGHNT and YENEEA. Unmatched junction bases numbered 8, after V lost 8 bases and J lost 2 bases. In DNA, the CDR3 is TGTGCCAGCCGCGTAACTAGCGCTAACACCGGGGAGCTGTTTTTT. Translated, it gives CASRVTSANTGELFF.

The chain links TRBV5-5 to TRBJ2-5; 10 bases agree with TRBD2. Germline V lookup: CDR1 SGHKS, CDR2 YYEKEE (reference sequence). CDR3 size: 15 residues. Germline trimming cut 6 bases from V and 5 bases from J; bases unmatched to any gene: 10. Here the CDR3 reads CASIFLAGAGETQYF. In DNA form, the CDR3 reads TGTGCCAGCATCTTCCTAGCGGGAGCGGGTGAGACCCAGTACTTC.